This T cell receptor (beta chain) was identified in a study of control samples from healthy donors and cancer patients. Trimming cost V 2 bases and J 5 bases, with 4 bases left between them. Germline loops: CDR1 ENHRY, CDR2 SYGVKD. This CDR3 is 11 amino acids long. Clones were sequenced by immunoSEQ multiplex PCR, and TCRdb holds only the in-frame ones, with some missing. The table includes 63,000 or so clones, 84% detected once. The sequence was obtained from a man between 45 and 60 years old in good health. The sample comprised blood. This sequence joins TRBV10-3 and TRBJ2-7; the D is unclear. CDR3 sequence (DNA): TGTGCCATCAGTGAGGTGGACGAGCAGTACTTC. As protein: CAISEVDEQYF.